These T cell receptor beta chains were read from a single sample in a study of coeliac disease. Libraries were prepared by immunoSEQ multiplex PCR; TCRdb keeps only in-frame clonotypes and omits some of them. In the table there are 3,000 to 4,000 clones, approximately 70% of which are singletons. Sequencing was done on a sample of intraepithelial lymphocytes from the gut. The source of these receptors is a man aged 18-30 years with celiac disease on a gluten-free diet. The CDR3 runs from the conserved cysteine through the conserved F or W. Fields, in order: clone size, V gene, D gene, J gene, CDR3 DNA, CDR3 protein. D genes are given only for firm matches. A row's size may be missing; if present it is once, few, many or a size class.

.	TRBV6-4	TRBD2	TRBJ2-3	TGTGCCAGCAGTGACGGGACTAGCGGGGCAGATACGCAGTATTTT	CASSDGTSGADTQYF
.	TRBV15	.	TRBJ1-5	TGTGCCACCAGCAGAGATCCCCCGGGTTCGAGGAAGCCCCAGCATTTT	CATSRDPPGSRKPQHF
.	TRBV5-1	.	TRBJ2-7	TGCGCCAGCAGCGGTGGCAGGGGTTTCTACGAGCAGTACTTC	CASSGGRGFYEQYF
.	TRBV6-1	.	TRBJ2-7	TGTGCCAGCAGTGAAAGTAAGGGGGGGCTTCGAGAGCAGTACTTC	CASSESKGGLREQYF
.	TRBV9	.	TRBJ2-1	TGTGCCAGCACCAGGACAGAGAAGACATACAATGAGCAGTTCTTC	CASTRTEKTYNEQFF
.	TRBV6-1	TRBD1	TRBJ2-7	TGTGCTACTAAAAGGGGACAGGGGAATACCTACGAGCAGTACTTC	CATKRGQGNTYEQYF
.	TRBV5-4	.	TRBJ1-4	TGTGCCAGCAGCCGGGGCGGGGGTAATGAAAAACTGTTTTTT	CASSRGGGNEKLFF
.	TRBV6-5	.	TRBJ2-3	TGTGCCAGCACCAACACAGATACGCAGTATTTT	CASTNTDTQYF
.	TRBV7-9	.	TRBJ1-2	TGTGCCAGCAGCCAGGGTTCTCAAGGTTCCACCTTC	CASSQGSQGSTF
.	TRBV9	.	TRBJ2-2	TGTGCCAGCAGCGCGGACTTCTCGAGGACCGGGGAGCTGTTTTTT	CASSADFSRTGELFF
.	TRBV4-3	.	TRBJ2-1	TGCGCCAGCCGGAGGGGCTATGAGCAGTTCTTC	CASRRGYEQFF
once	TRBV30	.	TRBJ2-2	TGTGCCTGGAGTGTACGGGTAACCGGGGAGCTGTTTTTT	CAWSVRVTGELFF
few	TRBV19	.	TRBJ1-1	TGTGCCAGTAGTTTCTCCGGGGGGAACACTGAAGCTTTCTTT	CASSFSGGNTEAFF
.	TRBV5-1	TRBD1	TRBJ1-1	TGCGCCAGCAGCTTAGGGACAGGGGTTATGAACACTGAAGCTTTCTTT	CASSLGTGVMNTEAFF
.	TRBV7-9	TRBD2	TRBJ2-7	TGTGCCAGCAGCTTATCAGCGGGGGGCTACGAGCAGTACTTC	CASSLSAGGYEQYF
.	TRBV28	TRBD1	TRBJ2-3	TGTGCCAGCAGCATCCCCGGGACAGGGTCAGATACGCAGTATTTT	CASSIPGTGSDTQYF
.	TRBV25-1	TRBD2	TRBJ2-5	TGTGCCAGCAGTGATATGCGGGGGGGACGAGGGACCCAGTACTTC	CASSDMRGGRGTQYF
.	TRBV13	.	TRBJ1-3	TGTGCCAGCAGCCTCGGGACACTCTCTGGAAACACCATATATTTT	CASSLGTLSGNTIYF
.	TRBV7-9	TRBD1	TRBJ1-2	TGTGCCAGCAGCTTTGGGACAGGGGATGGCTACACCTTC	CASSFGTGDGYTF